This T cell receptor beta chain was profiled in a study of breast tumors, draining lymph nodes, adjacent tissues. Study observations and caveats: Compared with basal-like, luminal-like tumors shared significantly more repertoire with nontumor tissue. Tumors had less TCR diversity than lymph nodes, more than nontumor tissue. Most tumor T cells seemingly derive from lymph node, then expand in tumor.

CDR1 MNHEY and CDR2 SVGAGI come from the germline V gene. Trimming removed 4 bases from V and 5 bases from J; junction bases left unmatched: 9. This CDR3 contains 15 residues. In TCRdb, the multiplex PCR reads were re-called with MiXCR into one record per CDR3 protein. This sample has some 230,000 distinct CDR3 sequences, with under 40% found just once. Concerning this clonotype: What it binds is not known. Being one base from a much bigger clone, this may be a read error.

Samples came from axillary lymph nodes draining the breast cancer. The source of this sequence is a female donor with breast cancer. Some clones in this sample may be carry-over from other donors' samples. This chain uses TRBV6-5 with TRBJ2-5; TRBD1 matches 8 bases. Sequences were obtained from axillary lymph node tissue. The CDR3 sequence is CASSSQTGDFETQYF. The CDR3 nucleotides are TGTGCCAGCAGTTCCCAGACAGGGGACTTCGAGACCCAGTACTTC.